This TCR beta chain was sequenced for a study of T cell responses to AZD1222 COVID-19 vaccine. Study results and limitations: Rises in breadth and depth of Spike-specific TCRs came after two AZD1222 doses. A mostly white British donor set with more females was recruited, and clonal diversity was possibly underestimated. Repertoire collection took place solely once the T cell response had peaked.

Method: immunoSEQ multiplex PCR; TCRdb's copy keeps in-frame clones and lacks some. Counted here are 100,000 to 150,000 clones, about 93% occurring once; the ten biggest clones make up approximately 5%. In the case of this clone: Its antigen is not known.

The sequence derives from an adult who received the AZD1222 COVID-19 vaccine. The material was peripheral blood, obtained 28 days after the second AZD1222 dose.

CDR3 region: CASSSPLGGLNTEAFF. For the CDR3, the DNA is TGTGCCAGCAGCTCTCCCTTGGGGGGCTTGAACACTGAAGCTTTCTTT. The V and J genes are TRBV7-2 and TRBJ1-1; tentatively, D is TRBD1 (6 bases). Germline-derived CDR1 and CDR2 are SGHTA and FQGNSA. The CDR3 runs 16 residues. Trimming took off 4 bases at V and 0 bases at J, with 15 bases between the two ends.